The T cell receptor (beta chain) under discussion was sequenced for a study of early T cells in non-severe SARS-CoV-2 infection. The CDR3 has 14 amino acids. V dropped 5 bases and J dropped 3; count of bases not matched to a gene: 5. Germline lookup yields CDR1 SGHTA and CDR2 FQGNSA. Unique molecular identifiers tagged individual cDNA molecules. TCRdb re-called the 5' RACE reads through MiXCR, storing one row per CDR3 protein. There are some 76,000 distinct CDR3 sequences in the sample; roughly a sixth occur only once, and approximately 12% lies in the top ten. Material for sequencing was whole blood. The chain joins TRBV7-2 to TRBJ2-7; the match to TRBD2 covers 9 bases. The TCR comes from an adult who was a healthcare worker with PCR-confirmed SARS-CoV-2 infection or an uninfected control (not recorded which). The CDR3 loop is CASSSSSGVYEQYF. The CDR3 region has the DNA TGTGCCAGCAGCAGCTCTAGCGGGGTCTACGAGCAGTACTTC.